This T cell receptor beta chain was recovered during a study of shared T cell receptors in the human thymus. Germline-derived CDR1 and CDR2 are LNHDA and SQIVND (reference sequence). Unmatched junction bases numbered 8, after V lost 7 bases and J lost 1 base. This CDR3 is built from 15 residues. Libraries were prepared by immunoSEQ multiplex PCR; TCRdb keeps only in-frame clonotypes and omits some of them. Of roughly 710,000 clones listed, 70% to 90% were seen once; the top ten hold roughly 0.01%. The same sample was also used in a study of human thymus T cells. That work contributes: Resections that were taken during corrective heart surgery supplied the thymus tissue. Thymic and blood repertoires appeared to carry a bias in their V and J gene usage. Related studies found that unrelated individuals share highly overlapping thymic repertoires.

The chain employs TRBV19 and TRBJ1-1; 8 nucleotides line up with TRBD1. Sample: thymocytes. The clonotype originates from a girl less than two years old with a congenital heart defect. The CDR3 bases are TGTGCCAGTAACAAGGGGACAGGACGGAACACTGAAGCTTTCTTT. Protein product: CASNKGTGRNTEAFF.